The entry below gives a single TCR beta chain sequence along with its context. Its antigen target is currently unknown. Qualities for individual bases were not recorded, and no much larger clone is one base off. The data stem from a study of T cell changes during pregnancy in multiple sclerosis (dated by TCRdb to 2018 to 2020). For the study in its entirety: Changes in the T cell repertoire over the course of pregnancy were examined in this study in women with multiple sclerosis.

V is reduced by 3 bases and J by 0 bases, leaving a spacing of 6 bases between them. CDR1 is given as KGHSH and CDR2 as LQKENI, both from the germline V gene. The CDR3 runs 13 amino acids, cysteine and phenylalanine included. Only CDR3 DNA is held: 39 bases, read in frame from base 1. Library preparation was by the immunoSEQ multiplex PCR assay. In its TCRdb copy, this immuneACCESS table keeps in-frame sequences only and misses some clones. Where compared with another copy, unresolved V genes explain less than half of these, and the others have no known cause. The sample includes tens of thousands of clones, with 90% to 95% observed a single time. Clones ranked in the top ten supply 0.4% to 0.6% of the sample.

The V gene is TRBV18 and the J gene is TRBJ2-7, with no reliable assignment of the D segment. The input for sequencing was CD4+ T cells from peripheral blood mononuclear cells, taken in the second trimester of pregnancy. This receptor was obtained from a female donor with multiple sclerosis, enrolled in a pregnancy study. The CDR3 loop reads CASSPSASYEQYF. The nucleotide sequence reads TGTGCCAGCTCACCTAGTGCCTCCTACGAGCAGTACTTC.